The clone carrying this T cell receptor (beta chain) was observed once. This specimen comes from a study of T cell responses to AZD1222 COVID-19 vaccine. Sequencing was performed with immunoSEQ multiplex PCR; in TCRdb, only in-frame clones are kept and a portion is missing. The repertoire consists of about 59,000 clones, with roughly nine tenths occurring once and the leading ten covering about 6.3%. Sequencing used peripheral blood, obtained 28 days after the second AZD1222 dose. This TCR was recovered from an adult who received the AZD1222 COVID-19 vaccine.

The CDR3 sequence is CSAQGAYQETQYF. The DNA of the CDR3 is TGCAGCGCGCAGGGGGCGTACCAAGAGACCCAGTACTTC. The V and J genes are TRBV29-1 and TRBJ2-5; TRBD1 agrees at 8 bases. The CDR3 consists of 13 residues. The V and J ends lost 7 bases and 0 bases, in that order; junction bases with no gene match: 4. Germline V CDR1 and CDR2: SQVTM, ANQGSEA.